This TCR beta chain was obtained from a study of spatial heterogeneity in lung cancer. Overall study: Beta-chain sequences consistently outnumbered alpha-chain sequences in detection.

TCRdb fed the 5' RACE reads into MiXCR, producing one record per CDR3 protein. The data contain tens of thousands of distinct CDR3 sequences, 9.5% to 15% of them singletons. The CDR3 spans 15 residues. The germline gives CDR1 LNHNV, CDR2 YYDKDF (reference sequence). V was shortened by 2 bases and J by 5 bases, with 13 bases between the two germline ends. Specified time point: sample taken at primary tumor resection. No cell sorting; template was whole RNA from tumor, lung tissue or PBMC. Samples were donated by 72 untreated early-stage non-small cell lung cancer patients. This clonotype was seen more than once but under ten times.

Specimen: PBMCs, collected at surgery. The TCR originated in a male donor with early-stage non-small cell lung cancer. The chain joins TRBV15 to TRBJ2-1; a weak D match, TRBD1 (6 bases). The CDR3 nucleotides are TGTGCCACCAGCAGATCCGGGACACCCGACAATGAGCAGTTCTTC. Translating it yields CATSRSGTPDNEQFF.